The 24 T cell receptor beta chains given below trace back to one sample, sequenced in a study of blood T cell repertoires in COVID-19. Profiled with immunoSEQ multiplex PCR; TCRdb holds only in-frame clones, not every one. The sample consists of 250,000 to 350,000 clones, approximately 90% of them appearing once. The sample was peripheral blood. Every receptor here comes from a woman in her fifties or sixties with COVID-19, enrolled during active disease.

This clone was detected only once. This rearrangement joins TRBV3-1 (or the pseudogene TRBV3-2) to TRBJ1-2; D is possibly TRBD1 (6 bases). In germline, CDR1 is LGHDT, CDR2 YNNKEL (reference sequence). The CDR3 is 14 amino acids. Deletions cut 5 bases from V and 7 bases from J, with 17 bases between. The DNA for the CDR3 is TGTGCCAGCAGCGGGGGTGGGGGCGCATCTGGCTACACCTTC. Protein product: CASSGGGGASGYTF.

The V and J genes are TRBV14 and TRBJ1-3; D gene ambiguous. The CDR3 covers 14 residues. Germline V gene data show CDR1 as SGHDN and CDR2 as FVKESK. Trimming took 4 bases from V and 0 from J, leaving 7 bases between them. The CDR3 spells CASSPESSGNTIYF. The CDR3 coding sequence is TGTGCCAGCAGCCCGGAGAGCTCTGGAAACACCATATATTTT.

The J gene is TRBJ2-7, the V gene TRBV19; 7 bases agree with TRBD1. Trimming cost V 4 bases and J 6 bases; bases outside gene matches: 12. CDR1 is LNHDA, CDR2 SQIVND, per germline (reference sequence). This CDR3 contains 15 residues. The CDR3 nucleotides are TGTGCCAGTAGTACCGAGACAGGGATGGATTCCGAGCAGTACTTC. Translation gives CASSTETGMDSEQYF.

The genes are TRBV29-1 and TRBJ1-1; possible D gene TRBD1, 5 bases. Trimming stripped 3 bases from V and 3 bases from J, with 14 bases between. Germline CDR1 SQVTM, CDR2 ANQGSEA. The length of the CDR3 is 14 residues. The CDR3 region is CSVEAKGSYTEAFF. The CDR3 DNA reads TGCAGCGTTGAGGCGAAGGGGTCGTACACTGAAGCTTTCTTT. Supplemented by reference TRBV29-1 and TRBJ1-1, the full variable domain reads SAVISQKPSRDICQRGTSLTIQCQVDSQVTMMFWYRQQPGQSLTLIATANQGSEATYESGFVIDKFPISRPNLTFSTLTVSNMSPEDSSIYLCSVEAKGSYTEAFFGQGTRLTVV.

This chain uses TRBV7-9 with TRBJ1-6, with D possibly being TRBD1 (5 bases). The germline V gene encodes CDR1 SEHNR and CDR2 FQNEAQ (reference sequence). V shed 4 bases and J shed 7 bases, with 17 bases lying between them. The CDR3 loop spans 16 amino acids. CDR3 DNA: TGTGCCAGCAGCTCAGGGCGTTCGGGGGGGAATTCACCCCTCCACTTT. Its translation is CASSSGRSGGNSPLHF.

The chain carries TRBV2 and TRBJ1-1, with 7 nucleotides matching TRBD1. Germline-derived CDR1 and CDR2 are SNHLY and FYNNEI. The V gene end was trimmed by 6 bases and the J gene end by 7 bases; junction bases not matched to a gene: 5. CDR3 length equals 12 residues. DNA of the CDR3: TGTGCCAGCAGGACGGACAGGAGTGAAGCTTTCTTT. Amino acid sequence: CASRTDRSEAFF. The full variable domain, with the rest looked up from reference TRBV2 and TRBJ1-1, is EPEVTQTPSHQVTQMGQEVILRCVPISNHLYFYWYRQILGQKVEFLVSFYNNEISEKSEIFDDQFSVERPDGSNFTLKIRSTKLEDSAMYFCASRTDRSEAFFGQGTRLTVV.

The V call is TRBV18, the J call TRBJ2-3; the match to TRBD2 covers 9 bases. The V gene's germline CDR1 is KGHSH and CDR2 LQKENI. CDR3 length: 16 residues. With V trimmed by 0 bases and J by 6 bases, 7 bases remained unmatched. The CDR3 DNA reads TGTGCCAGCTCACCACCGTTGTTAGCGGGGGTGGATACGCAGTATTTT. It yields the protein CASSPPLLAGVDTQYF.

The chain recombines TRBV12-5 with TRBJ2-2; 7 positions agree with TRBD2. The germline V gene has CDR1 LGHNT and CDR2 FRNRAP. The CDR3 length is 17 residues. The junction had 10 bases not matched to a gene; V was cut back by 4 bases and J by 2 bases. CDR3 region: CASGSFLAGLNTGELFF. Written as DNA, the CDR3 is TGTGCTAGTGGTTCCTTCTTAGCGGGCCTAAACACCGGGGAGCTGTTTTTT.

The chain links TRBV6-1 to TRBJ2-2, with 7 bases identical to TRBD1. J gave up 2 bases and V 3 bases, and 6 bases lay outside the gene matches. This CDR3 region has 16 residues. CDR1 is MNHNS, CDR2 SASEGT, per germline. The CDR3 DNA reads TGTGCCAGCAGTGACAGGGGGTATTACAACACCGGGGAGCTGTTTTTT. Translation gives CASSDRGYYNTGELFF.

Here the CDR3 DNA reads TGTGCCAGCAGTTCGCAGGGAACTGAAGCTTTCTTT. It codes for CASSSQGTEAFF. The chain employs TRBV6-5 and TRBJ1-1; tentative D call: TRBD1 (5 bases). The germline V and J ends were trimmed by 4 bases and 5 bases, with 8 bases remaining between them. The CDR3 covers 12 residues. Germline V gives CDR1 MNHEY, CDR2 SVGAGI.

The chain links TRBV7-9 to TRBJ1-5; 9 positions match TRBD1. Germline V gene data show CDR1 as SEHNR and CDR2 as FQNEAQ (reference sequence). The CDR3 contains 18 residues. Trimming removed 5 bases from V and 0 bases from J; junction bases left unmatched: 11. The CDR3 spells CASSLGGQGHFSNQPQHF. CDR3 coding DNA: TGTGCCAGCAGCCTTGGGGGACAGGGTCATTTTAGCAATCAGCCCCAGCATTTT.

The CDR3 nucleotides read TGTGCCAGCAGCCAAGGAGGCACGGGAGCAACGAACACCGGGGAGCTGTTTTTT. Protein product: CASSQGGTGATNTGELFF. The gene calls are TRBV3-1 (or the pseudogene TRBV3-2) and TRBJ2-2, with D tentatively TRBD2 (6 bases). V lost 1 base to trimming and J lost 0 bases, with 15 bases between them. Looked up from germline, CDR1 is LGHDT and CDR2 is YNNKEL (reference sequence). The CDR3 loop spans 18 amino acids.

Only one count was recorded for this clone. The CDR3 here is CSVEGQNYGYTF. For the CDR3, the DNA is TGCAGCGTTGAAGGACAGAACTATGGCTACACCTTC. V and J are TRBV29-1 and TRBJ1-2; TRBD1 might be the D (5 bases). The CDR3 contains 12 residues. Germline assignment: CDR1 SQVTM and CDR2 ANQGSEA. V lost 1 base to trimming and J lost 2 bases, with 5 bases between them.

J is TRBJ2-7 and V is TRBV10-1, with TRBD2 matching 8 bases. With 4 bases clipped from V and 0 bases from J, the junction kept 5 bases outside the gene matches. CDR1 is WNHNN and CDR2 is SYGVQD in the germline V gene (reference sequence). This CDR3 has 15 residues. CDR3 DNA: TGCGCCAGCAGTGCGCTAGCGGGTACCTCCTACGAGCAGTACTTC. Amino acids: CASSALAGTSYEQYF.

The chain links TRBV2 to TRBJ2-7; TRBD2 agrees at 7 bases. The ends lost 4 bases at V and 2 bases at J; junction bases unmatched: 5. The germline CDR1 and CDR2 sequences are SNHLY and FYNNEI. CDR3 size: 14 residues. The CDR3 is CASSVRDYTYEQYF. For the CDR3, the DNA is TGTGCCAGCAGTGTTAGGGACTACACCTACGAGCAGTACTTC.

The gene calls are TRBV19 and TRBJ1-6; 9 bases fit TRBD1. The length of the CDR3 is 14 residues. Germline V CDR1 and CDR2: LNHDA, SQIVND (reference sequence). The junction had 6 bases not matched to a gene; V was cut back by 8 bases and J by 7 bases. The CDR3 region has the DNA TGTGCCAGTCTCGGGACAGGGATCAATTCACCCCTCCACTTT. As protein: CASLGTGINSPLHF.

The chain uses TRBV19 and TRBJ1-5; 9 positions agree with TRBD1. With 7 bases clipped from V and 4 bases from J, the junction kept 5 bases outside the gene matches. The germline CDR1 and CDR2 sequences are LNHDA and SQIVND (reference sequence). The CDR3 consists of 14 residues. In DNA, the CDR3 is TGTGCCAGTACTCCGGGACAGGGTAATCAGCCCCAGCATTTT. It yields the protein CASTPGQGNQPQHF.

The chain links TRBV5-6 to TRBJ1-1; TRBD1 agrees at 9 bases. V lost 4 bases, J lost 4 bases, and 11 bases stayed unmatched. The CDR3 consists of 16 residues. Germline CDR1 and CDR2: SGHDT and YYEEEE. Here the CDR3 DNA reads TGTGCCAGCAGCGGACTGACAGGGGGAGGGGGCACTGAAGCTTTCTTT. It translates to CASSGLTGGGGTEAFF.

This clone was seen more than once but under ten times. The chain recombines TRBV5-1 with TRBJ2-7, with TRBD2 matching 16 bases. The CDR3 runs 18 residues. The V gene end was trimmed by 3 bases and the J gene end by 2 bases; junction bases not matched to a gene: 8. Germline CDR1 reads SGHRS; CDR2 reads YFSETQ. CDR3 DNA sequence: TGCGCCAGCAGCTCCCAACCGGGACTAGCGGGAGGGACCTACGAGCAGTACTTC. This sequence encodes CASSSQPGLAGGTYEQYF.

The V and J genes are TRBV2 and TRBJ2-2, with 7 bases matching TRBD1. V lost 7 bases to trimming and J lost 2 bases; unmatched junction nucleotides: 4. CDR1 SNHLY and CDR2 FYNNEI come from the germline V gene. The CDR3 runs to 14 residues. The CDR3 sequence is CASKGTANTGELFF. Here the CDR3 DNA reads TGTGCCAGCAAGGGGACAGCAAACACCGGGGAGCTGTTTTTT.

The CDR3, as DNA: TGTGCCAGCAGTTACAGGGGCGCGGTGTATGGCTACACCTTC. Encoded protein: CASSYRGAVYGYTF. The chain combines TRBV6-5 with TRBJ1-2; TRBD1 might be the D (5 bases). Germline V gene lookup returns CDR1 MNHEY and CDR2 SVGAGI. Trimming left V 2 bases short and J 5 bases short, with 12 bases between. CDR3 size: 14 residues.

This clone turned up a few times. The chain combines TRBV5-1 with TRBJ1-2; the D gene is possibly TRBD1 (5 bases). Germline values: CDR1 SGHRS, CDR2 YFSETQ. The CDR3 loop spans 14 amino acids. The ends were cut back, 1 base at V and 3 bases at J, with 10 bases in the middle. The CDR3 sequence: CASSLSAGHYGYTF. CDR3 in DNA: TGCGCCAGCAGCTTGTCGGCAGGGCACTATGGCTACACCTTC.

CDR3 region: CASSASLGGNEKLFF. CDR3 nucleotides: TGTGCCAGCAGCGCATCCCTGGGGGGTAATGAAAAACTGTTTTTT. The chain combines TRBV7-9 with TRBJ1-4; perhaps TRBD1 as D (5 bases). This CDR3 region has 15 residues. Germline CDR1 and CDR2: SEHNR and FQNEAQ (reference sequence). The V and J ends lost 5 bases and 4 bases respectively, with 14 bases between them.

In its sample, this clone was seen once. The rearrangement joins TRBV6-6 to TRBJ2-7, with 11 bases matching TRBD1. The germline CDR1 and CDR2 sequences are MNHNY and SVGAGI (reference sequence). V dropped 4 bases and J dropped 3; count of bases not matched to a gene: 8. This CDR3 has 16 amino acids. CDR3 bases: TGTGCCAGCAGTTTCCGCCCGGACAGGGGGCTCTACGAGCAGTACTTC. Residues: CASSFRPDRGLYEQYF.